This T cell receptor (beta chain) was observed in a study of T cells in Graves' hyperthyroidism and ophthalmopathy. Over 18 months, lack of ophthalmopathy progression marked Graves' hyperthyroidism as stable. Diagnostic decisions used clinical symptoms, serum thyroxine and TRAb, thyroid ultrasound and orbital computed tomography. The CDR3 regions of TCR beta were amplified from RNA transcripts. HTBI primers were used for first-round RT-PCR of the TCR CDR3. TCRdb reprocessed the multiplex PCR reads with MiXCR, giving one entry per CDR3 protein. The profile shows under 400,000 distinct CDR3 sequences, 14% of them singletons. From germline, CDR1 is LNHDA and CDR2 SQIVND (reference sequence). V was cut by 6 bases and J by 0 bases, with 21 bases left in between. The CDR3 covers 18 residues.

The receptor was derived from a woman in her fifties or sixties with Graves' hyperthyroidism. Source material: blood. V is TRBV19 and J is TRBJ2-1; D is unresolved. This CDR3 is CASSLMKGRLGSYNEQFF. CDR3 in DNA: TGTGCCAGTAGCCTCATGAAAGGGCGGTTGGGCTCCTACAATGAGCAGTTCTTC.